This T cell receptor beta chain was identified during a study of blood T cells in healthy people across ages. Study-wide findings and caveats: No conclusive comparison of naive versus antigen-experienced cells was possible with unsorted PBMCs.

As concerns this clonotype: Its antigen is currently unknown.

This CDR3 is built from 17 residues. Germline V gives CDR1 LGHNA, CDR2 YNFKEQ. V lost 3 bases and J lost 4; bases outside the gene matches: 12. Alongside a J-beta primer mix, a sample-barcoded 5' primer served in a second PCR lasting about 6 to 11 cycles. The authors tagged each cDNA molecule using a template-switch adaptor with 12 random nucleotides. TCRdb recomputed calls from the 5' RACE reads with MiXCR, one row per CDR3 protein. The sample has 1 million to 1.2 million distinct CDR3 sequences; about two fifths are singletons. The origin of this receptor is a man aged 18 to 30 in good health. The source material was blood. This chain links TRBV4-2 with TRBJ2-3, with 8 bases aligning to TRBD1. Written as DNA, the CDR3 is TGTGCCAGCAGCCACCCTACGGACAGGGCTAACGCAGATACGCAGTATTTT. Its protein product is CASSHPTDRANADTQYF.